This T cell receptor beta chain was captured by sequencing in a study of CD8 T cells in Susac syndrome (dated by TCRdb to the late 2010s). Notes on the research overall: The study used repertoire sequencing to test whether antigen drove CD8+ T cell activation and differentiation in Susac syndrome. The study at large found these results: The number of individuals in the TCR sequencing and HLA analysis was recognized as being relatively small.

Taken from cysteine to phenylalanine, the CDR3 has 14 residues. Just CDR3 DNA is preserved here, 42 bases in frame from base 1. The germline V and J ends show losses of 7 bases and 7 bases respectively, and no gene match explains 9 bases of the junction. CDR1 and CDR2, looked up from the germline V gene, are SNHLY and FYNNEI. This clonotype was seen just once. It lacks a known antigen. No base quality information exists; no much larger clone differs at one position. A single read offers scant evidence. High-throughput TCR beta sequencing profiled peripheral blood CD8+ and CD4+ T cells from healthy donors, Susac syndrome patients and multiple sclerosis patients. Treatment-naive patients with stable or active relapsing-remitting disease fulfilling revised McDonald criteria were used as multiple sclerosis controls. CD8+ TEMRA cells were enriched by FACS, while bulk CD8+ and CD4+ T cells were purified by magnetic negative isolation. Blood was drawn into EDTA tubes, processed within 24 hours, and PBMCs were isolated by density gradient centrifugation. PBMCs intended for TCR sequencing were frozen in liquid nitrogen and were later thawed in a 37 degrees C water bath. A purity of at least 90% was achieved for sorted or isolated CD4+, CD8+ and CD8+ TEMRA cells.

RNA was extracted using the RNeasy kit, and roughly 0.45 to 1 ug of the RNA was reverse transcribed with random hexamers. The immunoSEQ multiplex PCR assay, which covers 54 Vbeta and 13 Jbeta segments, was used to amplify TCR beta CDR3 regions. To correct PCR amplification bias, a synthetic template baseline was used for both primer optimization and computational correction. Processing in the source paper ran as follows. Only productive sequences were kept, with reads annotated to V, D and J genes according to IMGT and analyzed in immunoSEQ Analyzer. Clonality was calculated as one minus the Shannon entropy normalized by log2 of the number of productive unique sequences. Public and private clones were assessed among the 100 most prevalent clones of each patient and control. A clone was defined as Susac-specific if it was absent from the healthy and MS cohorts, from roughly 980 published viral clones and from other ImmuneACCESS disease sequences. TCRdb reprocessing: public reads trimmed at Q25 with fastp, clones called with MiXCR, in-frame beta chains kept. Identical CDR3 proteins give one entry, which carries the most common genes and DNA. The V and J calls and clone size are TCRdb's, not the authors'. This sample comprises just over 300,000 distinct CDR3 sequences, 92% of them detected only once. 0.065% of the sample is taken by the ten largest.

Sequences were obtained from CD4+ T cells from PBMCs. The sequence came from a human donor with multiple sclerosis. Recombination connected TRBV2 to TRBJ1-5; 8 bases in the junction line up with TRBD1. The DNA reads as follows: TGTGCCAGCAATGACAGGGGCAATGGACAGCCCCAGCATTTT. It translates to CASNDRGNGQPQHF.